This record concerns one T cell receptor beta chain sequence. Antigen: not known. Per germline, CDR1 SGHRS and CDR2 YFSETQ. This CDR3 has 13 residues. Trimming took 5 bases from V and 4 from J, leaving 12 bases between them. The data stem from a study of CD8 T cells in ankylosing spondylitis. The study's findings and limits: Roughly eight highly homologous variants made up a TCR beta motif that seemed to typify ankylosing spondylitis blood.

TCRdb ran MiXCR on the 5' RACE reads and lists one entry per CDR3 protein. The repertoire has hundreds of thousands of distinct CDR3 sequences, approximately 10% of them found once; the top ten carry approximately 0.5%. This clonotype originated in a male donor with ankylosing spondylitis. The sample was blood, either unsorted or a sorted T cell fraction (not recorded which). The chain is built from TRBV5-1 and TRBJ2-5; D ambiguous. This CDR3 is CASRGTALETQYF. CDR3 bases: TGCGCCAGCAGGGGCACGGCCCTAGAGACCCAGTACTTC.